These T cell receptor beta chains were read from a single sample in a study of glioma-infiltrating T cells after dendritic cell vaccination. Profiled with immunoSEQ multiplex PCR; TCRdb holds only in-frame clones, not every one. The sample lists 65,000 to 80,000 clones, about 76% occurring once. The specimen was blood, collected before dendritic cell vaccination. The receptors come from a human donor with glioblastoma. Both conserved end residues are part of each CDR3. A D gene is named only where the DNA matches it firmly. Size tells how often a clone was seen (once, few, many) or the class of an expanded clone, and some rows leave it out.

clone size,J gene,D gene,V gene,CDR3 protein,CDR3 DNA
-,TRBJ2-7,-,TRBV28,CASSLVRPALYEQYF,TGTGCCAGCAGTTTAGTGCGTCCAGCGCTCTACGAGCAGTACTTC
-,TRBJ2-3,TRBD1,TRBV9,CASSVEGTGGGDTQYF,TGTGCCAGCAGCGTAGAAGGGACAGGGGGCGGAGATACGCAGTATTTT
-,TRBJ2-1,TRBD2,TRBV11-3,CASSRAGTSGYNEQFF,TGTGCCAGCAGCCGTGCCGGGACTAGCGGATACAATGAGCAGTTCTTC
-,TRBJ2-5,TRBD2,TRBV5-4,CASSSPGLAGAETQYF,TGTGCCAGCAGCTCTCCGGGACTAGCGGGGGCAGAGACCCAGTACTTC
-,TRBJ1-1,TRBD1,TRBV7-2,CASSRQGYDTEAFF,TGTGCCAGCAGCCGACAGGGTTATGACACTGAAGCTTTCTTT
once,TRBJ1-2,TRBD1,TRBV6-5,CASSTRPSTGGGYTF,TGTGCCAGCAGCACCAGGCCCTCTACAGGGGGTGGCTACACCTTC
-,TRBJ1-6,TRBD1,TRBV9,CASSEGDRGRSPLHF,TGTGCCAGCAGCGAAGGGGACAGGGGAAGGTCACCCCTCCACTTT
-,TRBJ2-3,TRBD2,TRBV14,CASSQETGGQLGTDTQYF,TGTGCCAGCAGCCAAGAGACGGGGGGGCAGTTGGGCACAGATACGCAGTATTTT
-,TRBJ1-1,-,TRBV7-8,CASSPRTENTEAFF,TGTGCCAGCAGCCCTCGGACAGAGAACACTGAAGCTTTCTTT
-,TRBJ1-5,TRBD1,TRBV7-2,CASSLADRNQPQHF,TGTGCCAGCAGCTTAGCGGACAGGAATCAGCCCCAGCATTTT
-,TRBJ2-3,TRBD2,TRBV10-3,CAISDGLAGGRDTQYF,TGTGCCATCAGTGACGGTCTAGCGGGGGGGCGAGATACGCAGTATTTT
-,TRBJ1-1,-,TRBV4-2,CASSQDRASEAFF,TGTGCCAGCAGCCAAGACAGGGCTTCTGAAGCTTTCTTT
once,TRBJ2-5,TRBD1,TRBV7-2,CASSSGQLQETQYF,TGTGCCAGCAGCTCGGGACAGCTCCAAGAGACCCAGTACTTC
-,TRBJ1-2,-,TRBV6-1,CASSEAGGYGYTF,TGTGCCAGCAGTGAAGCAGGGGGTTATGGCTACACCTTC
-,TRBJ2-1,-,TRBV7-3,CASSLGLGNEQFF,TGTGCCAGCAGCTTAGGACTCGGCAATGAGCAGTTCTTC
-,TRBJ1-1,-,TRBV19,CASRAYTEAFF,TGTGCCAGTAGAGCGTACACTGAAGCTTTCTTT
-,TRBJ2-3,TRBD2,TRBV15,CATSHPLSGASTDTQYF,TGTGCCACCAGCCATCCCTTAAGCGGGGCAAGCACAGATACGCAGTATTTT
few,TRBJ1-3,TRBD1,TRBV6-5,CASSATGMNTIYF,TGTGCCAGCAGTGCGACAGGGATGAACACCATATATTTT
-,TRBJ2-1,TRBD1,TRBV6-1,CASREKRGDRERYEQFF,TGTGCCAGCAGGGAAAAGAGGGGAGACAGGGAAAGGTATGAGCAGTTCTTC
-,TRBJ2-2,-,TRBV9,CASSGRTATGELFF,TGTGCCAGCAGCGGACGGACTGCCACCGGGGAGCTGTTTTTT
-,TRBJ2-7,-,TRBV21-1,CASSKFQRVSYEQYF,TGTGCCAGCAGCAAGTTCCAGCGAGTTTCCTACGAGCAGTACTTC
-,TRBJ1-2,TRBD1,TRBV7-9,CASSPLRDREIYGYTF,TGTGCCAGCAGCCCCTTGAGGGACAGGGAAATTTATGGCTACACCTTC
-,TRBJ2-2,-,TRBV28,CASSLTASHVRFGELFF,TGTGCCAGCAGTTTGACGGCTAGCCATGTTCGATTCGGGGAGCTGTTTTTT
few,TRBJ1-6,-,TRBV7-3,CASSLRKGGQSPLHF,TGTGCCAGCAGCTTACGGAAGGGTGGACAATCACCCCTCCACTTT
-,TRBJ1-1,-,TRBV5-1,CASSLDWTDEAFF,TGCGCCAGCAGCTTGGATTGGACAGATGAAGCTTTCTTT
-,TRBJ1-6,TRBD1,TRBV7-6,CASSLAFDRGNSPLHF,TGTGCCAGCAGCTTAGCGTTTGACAGGGGGAATTCACCCCTCCACTTT
few,TRBJ1-1,-,TRBV2,CASRVTENTEAFF,TGTGCCAGCAGGGTCACAGAGAACACTGAAGCTTTCTTT
-,TRBJ1-1,-,TRBV28,CASSFMGGEAFF,TGTGCCAGCAGTTTCATGGGGGGTGAAGCTTTCTTT
once,TRBJ1-4,-,TRBV7-9,CASSLSPTANEKLFF,TGTGCCAGCAGCTTATCTCCCACGGCTAATGAAAAACTGTTTTTT
once,TRBJ1-1,-,TRBV18,CASSPTGTGTEAFF,TGTGCCAGCTCACCCACAGGGACGGGCACTGAAGCTTTCTTT
-,TRBJ2-5,-,TRBV6-5,CASRRTRRETQYF,TGTGCCAGCAGACGGACCCGGAGGGAGACCCAGTACTTC
few,TRBJ1-1,-,TRBV7-2,CASSIGTTYEAFF,TGTGCCAGCAGCATAGGGACAACTTATGAAGCTTTCTTT
few,TRBJ1-1,-,TRBV12-5,CASGLVAVGNTEAFF,TGTGCTAGTGGTTTGGTTGCGGTGGGGAACACTGAAGCTTTCTTT
-,TRBJ1-4,-,TRBV18,CASSRGTNEKLFF,TGTGCCAGCTCCAGAGGTACTAATGAAAAACTGTTTTTT